These T cell receptor beta chains were read from a single sample in a study of T cells in Graves' hyperthyroidism and ophthalmopathy. TCRdb passed the multiplex PCR reads through MiXCR, listing each CDR3 protein once. The sample has about 760,000 distinct CDR3 sequences, 30% to 40% seen once. The specimen was blood. The receptors originated from a woman aged 40 to 50 with Graves' hyperthyroidism. The CDR3 runs from the conserved cysteine through the conserved F or W. The D gene is left open where the match is weak. Clone sizes are given selectively: once, few, many, or a class where the clone is expanded.

J gene | V gene | clone size | D gene | CDR3 DNA | CDR3 protein
TRBJ2-7 | TRBV12-3/TRBV12-4 | few | TRBD2 | TGTGCCAGCGGCCTGACTAGCGGGGGGTCCTACGAGCAGTACTTC | CASGLTSGGSYEQYF
TRBJ1-2 | TRBV29-1 | - | TRBD1 | TGCAGCGTAGTTCCGGGACAGGGGATTGGCTACACCTTC | CSVVPGQGIGYTF
TRBJ1-1 | TRBV19 | many | - | TGTGCCAGTAGTGCAGGGATAAACACTGAAGCTTTCTTT | CASSAGINTEAFF
TRBJ1-1 | TRBV5-1 | few | - | TGCGCCAGCAGCTTGGGAAGGGAGATGAACACTGAAGCTTTCTTT | CASSLGREMNTEAFF
TRBJ1-6 | TRBV30 | few | - | TGTGCCTGGACCGCCTTCGGTGACTCACCCCTCCACTTT | CAWTAFGDSPLHF
TRBJ2-5 | TRBV11-2 | - | - | TGTGCCAGCAGCTTCTCCCCGGGGCCACAAGAGACCCAGTACTTC | CASSFSPGPQETQYF
TRBJ1-2 | TRBV7-2 | many | - | TGTGCCAGCAGCCTCGTGGACACCAACTATGGCTACACCTTC | CASSLVDTNYGYTF
TRBJ1-5 | TRBV20-1 | - | TRBD1 | TGCAGTGCTAGACCTTTGGAAGGGGGCCGCAATCAGTCCCAGCATTTT | CSARPLEGGRNQSQHF
TRBJ1-1 | TRBV29-1 | few | - | TGCAGCGCACCAACAGGGATGTCTGAAGCTTTCTTT | CSAPTGMSEAFF
TRBJ1-5 | TRBV12-3/TRBV12-4 | once | - | TGTGCCAGCAGTTTAAATGGCCAGACCCAGCATTTT | CASSLNGQTQHF
TRBJ1-2 | TRBV2 | many | TRBD1 | TGTGCCAGCAGTGAACATTCCAGGGGGCTGGGCTACACCTTC | CASSEHSRGLGYTF
TRBJ1-2 | TRBV28 | - | - | TGTGCCAGCCTCGGGGAGGGAGGCCTAGAAGCTAACTATGGCTACACCTTC | CASLGEGGLEANYGYTF
TRBJ2-6 | TRBV10-3 | many | - | TGTGCCATCAGTGATATCTACCGGGCAAGATCCTCTGGGGCCAACGTCCTGACTTTC | CAISDIYRARSSGANVLTF
TRBJ2-2 | TRBV20-1 | - | TRBD2 | TGCAGTGCTAGAGAGGTAGCGGGAGATACCGGGGAGCTGTTTTTT | CSAREVAGDTGELFF
TRBJ2-7 | TRBV2 | - | TRBD2 | TGTGCCAGCAGTGAATTCGGGCTAGCGGGAGGGTCCCCCCGGTTCGAGCAGTACTTC | CASSEFGLAGGSPRFEQYF
TRBJ2-2 | TRBV5-1 | - | TRBD2 | TGCGCCAGCGGGAGCGGGAGTCGGAACACCGGGGAGCTGTTTTTT | CASGSGSRNTGELFF
TRBJ2-6 | TRBV9 | few | TRBD1 | TGTGCCAGCAGCGTAGGGGGACAGGGGGCCAACGTCCTGACTTTC | CASSVGGQGANVLTF
TRBJ2-5 | TRBV20-1 | - | - | TGCAGTGCTAGAGGTATAACGGGGAAAGAGACCCAGTACTTC | CSARGITGKETQYF
TRBJ1-1 | TRBV6-5 | - | TRBD1 | TGTGCCAGCAGAATGGGGACAGGGGGCGCGAGCACTGAAGCTTTCTTT | CASRMGTGGASTEAFF
TRBJ2-3 | TRBV19 | - | TRBD2 | TGTGCCAGTAGTCCCACTAGCGGGGGGGCCACAGATACGCAGTATTTT | CASSPTSGGATDTQYF
TRBJ1-1 | TRBV24-1 | many | - | TGTGCCACCAGTGACTCCAGGACCGTAAAAAGAGCTTTCTTT | CATSDSRTVKRAFF
TRBJ2-3 | TRBV5-1 | - | - | TGCGCCAGCAGCCAAGAATCATCTTCGGTACAGGGTAGTACAGATACGCAGTATTTT | CASSQESSSVQGSTDTQYF
TRBJ1-1 | TRBV7-9 | few | - | TGTGCCAGCAGCCCCATTTCCGGGACGTCCAACACTGAAGCTTTCTTT | CASSPISGTSNTEAFF
TRBJ2-3 | TRBV15 | - | - | TGTGCCACCAGCAGAGATCAGTGGCCCCTCAGAGACACAGATACGCAGTATTTT | CATSRDQWPLRDTDTQYF
TRBJ1-3 | TRBV4-3 | many | - | TGCGCCAGCAGCCAAGTGGTAGGGCTCGGAAACACCATATATTTT | CASSQVVGLGNTIYF
TRBJ1-1 | TRBV5-6 | few | - | TGTGCCAGCAGCATTCTGGCAGGTTTCACTGAAGCTTTCTTT | CASSILAGFTEAFF
TRBJ1-6 | TRBV7-9 | - | - | TGTGCCAGCAGCTTCGGCGGGAAATCACCCCTCCACTTT | CASSFGGKSPLHF
TRBJ2-2 | TRBV7-9 | - | - | TGTGCCAGCAGCTTAACGGTCCAGGGGGGCCACACCGGGGAGCTGTTTTTT | CASSLTVQGGHTGELFF
TRBJ2-7 | TRBV20-1 | many | - | TGCAGTGCTAGAGGCGGAGGGATCGAGCAGTACTTC | CSARGGGIEQYF
TRBJ1-2 | TRBV12-3/TRBV12-4 | many | TRBD1 | TGTGCCAGCAGTTCCGACAGGGACCCGTATGGCTACACCTTC | CASSSDRDPYGYTF
TRBJ2-5 | TRBV4-2 | few | - | TGTGCCAGCAGCCAAGATGATAGGGGGGAGACCCAGTACTTC | CASSQDDRGETQYF
TRBJ1-3 | TRBV20-1 | few | - | TGCAGTGCTAGGCGGGTGGGAGGAAACACCATATATTTT | CSARRVGGNTIYF